In this sample, the clone carrying this T cell receptor (beta chain) turned up a few times. Its antigen remains unidentified. The CDR3 length is 18 residues. The V gene's germline CDR1 is SGHRS and CDR2 YFSETQ. The ends lost 1 base at V and 6 bases at J; junction bases unmatched: 13. Sample-barcoded 5' priming and a J-beta primer mix drove a second PCR of about 7 to 12 cycles. Each cDNA molecule, via a template-switch adaptor with 12 random nucleotides, was tagged. TCRdb redid the calling of the 5' RACE reads with MiXCR, one entry per CDR3 protein. The top ten clones hold around 3% of a sample with about 780,000 distinct CDR3 sequences, under 30% of them seen once. Per sample, at least 5 micrograms of total RNA were extracted. This specimen belongs to a study of blood T cells in healthy people across ages. General observations from the study: Roughly linear declines in TCR beta diversity per million T cells occurred with age. Long-lived donors carried more naive CD4+ cells and greater diversity than aged donors.

These sequences were also reported in another study, on T cells of mothers and their children.

This TCR was sampled from a boy between 5 and 17 years old in good health. The sequenced sample consisted of blood. The chain carries TRBV5-1 and TRBJ2-1; 10 positions agree with TRBD1. The CDR3 DNA reads TGCGCCAGCAGCTTGCTTGGCTCGACAGGGGGCCTCGGCAATGAGCAGTTCTTC. It translates to CASSLLGSTGGLGNEQFF.